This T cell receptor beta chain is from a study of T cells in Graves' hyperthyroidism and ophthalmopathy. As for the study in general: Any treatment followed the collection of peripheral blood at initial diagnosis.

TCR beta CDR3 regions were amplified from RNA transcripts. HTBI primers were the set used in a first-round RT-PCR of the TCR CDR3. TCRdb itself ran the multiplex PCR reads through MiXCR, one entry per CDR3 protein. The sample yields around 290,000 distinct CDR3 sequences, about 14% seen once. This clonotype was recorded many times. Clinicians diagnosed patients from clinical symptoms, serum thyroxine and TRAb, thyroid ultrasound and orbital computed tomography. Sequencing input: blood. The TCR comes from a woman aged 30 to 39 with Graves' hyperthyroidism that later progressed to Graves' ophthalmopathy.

The CDR3 loop reads CATSRGYQPQHF. The CDR3 nucleotides are TGTGCCACCAGCAGAGGCTATCAGCCCCAGCATTTT. This chain connects TRBV15 to TRBJ1-5; D is unresolved. The CDR3 runs 12 residues. Germline assignment: CDR1 LNHNV and CDR2 YYDKDF (reference sequence). With 1 base removed from V and 5 bases from J, the gap between germline ends came to 3 bases.